This record covers a single TCR beta chain. In its sample, this clonotype was seen many times. Its antigen has not been determined. The input lacks base qualities; no much larger clone sits a single base away. Library preparation used 5' RACE. Sequencing took place on an Illumina HiSeq 2500. A second roughly 6 to 12 cycle PCR used a sample-barcoded 5' primer and a J-beta primer mix. A unique molecular identifier was introduced onto each TCR beta cDNA molecule by a template-switch 5' adaptor carrying 12 random nucleotides. At least 3 million CDR3-containing paired-end reads were obtained from each sample. All of the RNA was converted into first-strand cDNA using the Mint cDNA synthesis kit, with a TRBC-specific oligonucleotide serving as the primer. All cDNA was treated with uracil-DNA glycosylase and then went through a first 18-cycle PCR with the universal primers M1SS and BC2_uni_R. Processing in the source paper ran as follows. Each sample was normalized by randomly selecting 1 million high-quality reads, each carrying a distinct molecular identifier. Instead of being binned into consensus sequences, reads that shared molecular identifiers were thrown out. CDR3 identification, clonotype clustering and error correction used MiTCR with a Q25 quality threshold and the strictest error-elimination algorithm. A nonparametric unseen species model with Euler transformation was used to estimate a lower bound on total TCR beta diversity. In-frame beta chains were kept once TCRdb had trimmed the public reads at Q25 with fastp and called clones with MiXCR. Rows with a matching CDR3 protein are joined into one entry that keeps the most common DNA and genes. The authors' filters were not applied to this entry. In this sample the table shows about 580,000 distinct CDR3 sequences, around 48% of which occur a single time. In total, the top ten clones hold 20% to 25% of the sample.

The data derive from a study of blood T cells in healthy people across ages (dated by TCRdb to between 2015 and 2017). The study in broad terms: In model experiments, roughly one uniquely barcoded TCR beta cDNA molecule per two T cells was captured by template switching. To track age-related changes in TCR beta repertoire diversity, the study relied on deep sequencing normalized with unique cDNA molecular identifiers. Donors were grouped into four age groups: young (average roughly 17 years), middle-aged (over 35), aged (over 55) and long-lived (just over 80). To avoid experimental bias, donors of different ages were spread randomly across the sequencing lanes. The study analyzed two additional independent replicas of 1 million unique cDNA reads from the same blood draw for two donors, one aged 18 to 30 and one aged 80 or older.

The donors were 40 or so Caucasian individuals from Russia, aged about 6 to 95 years, who were systemically healthy. Ten milliliters of peripheral blood were drawn from each donor into EDTA-treated Vacutainer tubes. Ficoll-Paque density-gradient centrifugation was used to isolate PBMCs, with at least 7 million per sample. Trizol reagent was used to extract total RNA from PBMCs, with at least 5.5 micrograms per sample. For every donor, flow cytometry on a PBMC aliquot measured the percentage of naive CD45RAhigh/CD27high T cells. Ends trimmed: V by 6 bases, J by 9 bases; bases unmatched to a gene: 10. Counted from cysteine to phenylalanine, this CDR3 has 15 amino acids. Left in the record is the CDR3 DNA by itself, 45 bases read in frame from the first base. The CDR1 and CDR2 encoded by the germline V gene are MNHEY and SVGAGI. The research as a whole found: Total diversity estimates from one million sequenced T cells were considered lower bounds and underestimates. The CMV infection status of donors was not known, potentially confounding age-related changes in expanded clonotypes. A strong correlation was found between observed TCR beta diversity and the percentage of naive T cells measured by flow cytometry. Compared with the aged group, the long-lived group had more naive CD4+ T cells, fewer expanded clones and increased TCR diversity, suggesting age selection. Conclusive comparison of naive and antigen-experienced compartments was prevented by the profiling of bulk unsorted PBMCs. Observed TCR beta diversity per million T cells fell roughly linearly with age, and a significant reduction was already apparent by age around 40.

The sequenced sample consisted of blood. Recombination joined TRBV6-5 with TRBJ2-1, with 11 bases matching TRBD2. The TCR sequence derives from a man older than 75 in good health. The sequence in DNA is TGTGCCAGCAGCACTAGCGGGAGAGGGGGCCGTGAGCAGTTCTTC. This is translated as CASSTSGRGGREQFF.